A single sample is the source of the 8 T cell receptor beta chains below, sequenced in a study of T cell repertoires in cytomegalovirus infection. TCRdb ran MiXCR on the reads and lists one entry per CDR3 protein. The table has a few hundred thousand distinct CDR3 sequences, 9.1% seen once. The sample taken for sequencing was PBMCs. These receptors originate from a human donor in good health (CMV status not recorded). Some clones in this sample may be carry-over from other donors' samples.

In this sample, this clonotype turned up a few times. This chain connects TRBV20-1 to TRBJ2-7; TRBD1 matches 10 bases. The germline V gene encodes CDR1 DFQATT and CDR2 SNEGSKA (reference sequence). This CDR3 comprises 16 residues. V was clipped by 2 bases and J by 4 bases; unmatched bases: 11. CDR3 sequence: CSARNGQTGGQYEQYF. The CDR3, as DNA: TGCAGTGCTAGAAACGGACAGACAGGGGGCCAGTACGAGCAGTACTTC.

This chain joins TRBV18 and TRBJ1-2; D possibly corresponds to TRBD1 (5 bases). This CDR3 is 20 amino acids long. Between the trimmed V and J ends, which lost 2 bases and 0 bases, there was a span of 25 bases. The germline V gene encodes CDR1 KGHSH and CDR2 LQKENI. The DNA of the CDR3 is TGTGCCAGCTCACCAGGAATTTCTCGACAGCCTGCCGAATCTAACTATGGCTACACCTTC. It yields the protein CASSPGISRQPAESNYGYTF.

The V and J genes are TRBV7-3 and TRBJ2-6; TRBD1 matches at 8 bases. The length of the CDR3 is 15 residues. Losses at the gene ends were 4 bases for V and 2 bases for J; bases not matched to a gene: 1. Germline V gene data show CDR1 as SGHTA and CDR2 as FQGTGA. As DNA, the CDR3 is TGTGCCAGCAGCTCAGGGGGCCCTGGGGCCAACGTCCTGACTTTC. Amino acid sequence: CASSSGGPGANVLTF. The whole variable domain, filled in from reference TRBV7-3 and TRBJ2-6, reads GAGVSQTPSNKVTEKGKYVELRCDPISGHTALYWYRQSLGQGPEFLIYFQGTGAADDSGLPNDRFFAVRPEGSVSTLKIQRTERGDSAVYLCASSSGGPGANVLTFGAGSRLTVL.

As concerns this clonotype: Possible read error: a much larger clone is one base away. The chain joins TRBV6-2 or TRBV6-3 to TRBJ1-1, with a possible D match to TRBD1 (5 bases). The CDR3 sequence is 12 residues long. The germline V gene encodes CDR1 MNHEY and CDR2 SVGEGT. Here the CDR3 reads CVSGRGSAEAFF. In nucleotides, the CDR3 is TGTGTCAGCGGGCGGGGGAGCGCTGAAGCTTTCTTT.

This clonotype was recorded many times. This sequence joins TRBV20-1 and TRBJ2-1; 8 nucleotides align to TRBD2. The CDR3 length is 14 residues. CDR1 DFQATT and CDR2 SNEGSKA come from the germline V gene (reference sequence). V lost 4 bases to trimming and J lost 7 bases; unmatched junction nucleotides: 9. This CDR3 reads CSAIPRTSLNEQFF. The CDR3, as DNA: TGCAGTGCTATCCCCCGGACTAGCCTTAATGAGCAGTTCTTC.

This clonotype was seen many times. The chain combines TRBV6-6 with TRBJ1-3; D uncertain. Germline assignment: CDR1 MNHNY and CDR2 SVGAGI (reference sequence). The length of the CDR3 is 15 residues. The V end lost 10 bases, the J end lost 0 bases, and 16 bases lay between the germline ends. The DNA for the CDR3 is TGTGCCATCGGTGACGGACCCATCTCTGGAAACACCATATATTTT. It yields the protein CAIGDGPISGNTIYF.

This clonotype was seen many times. The chain has TRBV6-7 and TRBJ1-5; D remains unclear. TRBV6-7 is annotated as an ORF whose role is uncertain. This CDR3 contains 14 residues. Deletions cut 5 bases from V and 9 bases from J, with 17 bases between. The CDR3 bases are TGTGCCAGCAGTGCGGCCTCACTCCCGCCGCCCCAGCATTTT. Its protein product is CASSAASLPPPQHF.

The table lists this clonotype with a few counts. The chain recombines TRBV28 with TRBJ1-5, with TRBD1 matching over 11 bases. The CDR3 covers 17 residues. Germline V gene data show CDR1 as MDHEN and CDR2 as SYDVKM. The V and J ends lost 5 bases and 4 bases, in that order; junction bases with no gene match: 10. The CDR3 sequence is CASSPNIGTGGNQPQHF. The DNA of the CDR3 is TGTGCCAGCAGTCCTAATATAGGGACAGGGGGTAATCAGCCCCAGCATTTT. Filled out from reference TRBV28 and TRBJ1-5, the complete variable domain reads DVKVTQSSRYLVKRTGEKVFLECVQDMDHENMFWYRQDPGLGLRLIYFSYDVKMKEKGDIPEGYSVSREKKERFSLILESASTNQTSMYLCASSPNIGTGGNQPQHFGDGTRLSIL.